A selection of T cell receptor beta chains follows, all from one sample in a study of siplizumab effects on memory and regulatory T cells. Sequencing used immunoSEQ multiplex PCR; TCRdb keeps in-frame clones, though not all of them. This sample has 70,000 to 95,000 clones, with 90% to 95% found just once. The material sequenced was CD8+ T cells sorted from blood. Receptor source: a human donor in good health. Both conserved end residues are part of each CDR3. The D gene is left open where the match is weak. Size is omitted from some rows. Given values are once, few, many or a class for expanded clones.

V gene	J gene	clone size	D gene	CDR3 DNA	CDR3 protein
TRBV12-2	TRBJ1-2	-	-	TGTGCAAACCCCCCCGGGACAGGGGTCCACGTCAACTATGGCTACACCTTC	CANPPGTGVHVNYGYTF
TRBV30	TRBJ1-1	few	-	TGTGCCTGGAGGTCGGAACTCTTCGACAAGACTGAAGCTTTCTTT	CAWRSELFDKTEAFF
TRBV15	TRBJ1-5	few	-	TGTGCCACCAGCAGAGACCGGGGAAGCAATCAGCCCCAGCATTTT	CATSRDRGSNQPQHF
TRBV6-5	TRBJ1-1	-	-	TGTGCCAGCGGGTGGGGTAATGAAGCTTTCTTT	CASGWGNEAFF
TRBV7-3	TRBJ2-6	-	-	TGTGCCAGCAGCTTAGGCAGGACTGGGGCCAACGTCCTGACTTTC	CASSLGRTGANVLTF
TRBV30	TRBJ2-5	once	TRBD2	TGTGCCTGGAGTCCGCTGTATTCGGGGGGGTCGATTCAAGAGACCCAGTACTTC	CAWSPLYSGGSIQETQYF
TRBV19	TRBJ2-2	-	-	TGTGCCAGTAGTATAGATCATTGGAACACCGGGGAGCTGTTTTTT	CASSIDHWNTGELFF
TRBV9	TRBJ1-2	-	-	TGTGCCAGCAGCGTGTGGGGGGGTCCCGACTATGGCTACACCTTC	CASSVWGGPDYGYTF
TRBV14	TRBJ2-1	-	TRBD2	TGTGCCAGCAGCCAAGGGGCGGGACTAGCGGGAGTCTGGGTGCAGTTCTTC	CASSQGAGLAGVWVQFF
TRBV11-3	TRBJ2-7	-	-	TGTGCCAGCAGCCTGGGACACAGATCCTACGAGCAGTACTTC	CASSLGHRSYEQYF
TRBV18	TRBJ1-1	-	-	TGTGCCAGCTCACCACTACAGGGTTACACTGAAGCTTTCTTT	CASSPLQGYTEAFF
TRBV6-5	TRBJ1-4	-	TRBD1	TGTGCCAGCAGTTACTCGACAGGGGCAACTAATGAAAAACTGTTTTTT	CASSYSTGATNEKLFF
TRBV5-8	TRBJ2-7	-	TRBD1	TGTGCCAGCAGCTTGCCGCAGGGGGCCTATTATGGCTACGAGCAGTACTTC	CASSLPQGAYYGYEQYF
TRBV6-1	TRBJ2-7	once	TRBD1	TGTGCCAGCAGTGAGAGGGGACAGGGCTACGAGCAGTACTTC	CASSERGQGYEQYF
TRBV5-1	TRBJ2-7	-	-	TGCGCCAGCAGTGGGACGGAGTTCTACGAGCAGTACTTC	CASSGTEFYEQYF
TRBV27	TRBJ2-7	-	-	TGTGCCAGCAGCCCTAGGGCTTTCTCCTACGAGCAGTACTTC	CASSPRAFSYEQYF
TRBV29-1	TRBJ1-1	-	-	TGCAGCGTCGAGGGGACAACGGGAACTGAAGCTTTCTTT	CSVEGTTGTEAFF
TRBV12-5	TRBJ1-1	few	-	TGTGCTAGTGGTTTGCTGAGGGAGAAAGACACTGAAGCTTTCTTT	CASGLLREKDTEAFF
TRBV6-5	TRBJ1-2	-	-	TGTGCCAGCAGTTACTCTGGGGGGCACGGCTACACCTTC	CASSYSGGHGYTF